This T cell receptor (beta chain) was captured by sequencing in a study of human T cells and chemical hapten exposure. Regarding the study as a whole: Sensitizing with DPC caused no change in TCRs above 1 in 1000 frequency.

The CDR3 contains 14 residues. J gave up 7 bases and V 4 bases, and 5 bases lay outside the gene matches. The V gene's germline CDR1 is SGHDT and CDR2 YYEEEE. This clonotype was seen at least ten times. Its antigen is currently unknown. TCRdb re-called the RACE reads through MiXCR, storing one row per CDR3 protein. Of about 42,000 distinct CDR3 sequences listed, 8.5% to 10% are singletons. The time point is: patch test 2, 6 weeks after DPC sensitization. Treatment meaning: therapeutic diphenylcyclopropenone sensitization with weekly scalp DPC. The sample here was whole blood, taken in connection with sensitization to the hapten diphenylcyclopropenone (DPC). This sequence originates from a woman aged 40 to 50 with alopecia areata. Some clones in this sample may be carry-over from other donors' samples. This chain joins TRBV5-6 and TRBJ1-4; 9 bases match TRBD1. The CDR3 loop is CASSRTGEGEKLFF. As DNA, the CDR3 is TGTGCCAGCAGCCGGACAGGGGAGGGTGAAAAACTGTTTTTT.